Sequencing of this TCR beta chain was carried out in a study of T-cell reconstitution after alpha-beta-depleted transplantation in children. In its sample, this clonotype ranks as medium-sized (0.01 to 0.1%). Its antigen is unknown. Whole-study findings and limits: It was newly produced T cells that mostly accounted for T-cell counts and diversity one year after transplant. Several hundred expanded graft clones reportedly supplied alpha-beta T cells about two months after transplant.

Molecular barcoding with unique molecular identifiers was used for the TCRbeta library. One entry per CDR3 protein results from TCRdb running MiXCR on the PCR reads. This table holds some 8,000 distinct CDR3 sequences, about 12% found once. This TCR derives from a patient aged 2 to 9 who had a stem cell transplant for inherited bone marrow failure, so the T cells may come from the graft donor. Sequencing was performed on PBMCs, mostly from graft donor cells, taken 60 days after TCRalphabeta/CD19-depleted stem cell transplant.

CDR3 coding DNA: TGTGCCACCAGCAGGGCCCCTTTGGGGGGCGACGCAGATACGCAGTATTTT. This encodes CATSRAPLGGDADTQYF. V gene TRBV15 combines with J gene TRBJ2-3; TRBD1 or TRBD2 may be the D gene (6 bases each). This CDR3 contains 17 residues. Germline lookup yields CDR1 LNHNV and CDR2 YYDKDF (reference sequence). The V end was cut by 3 bases, the J end by 4 bases, with 20 bases between.